One and the same sample provided the 6 T cell receptor beta chains below, sequenced in a study of human T cells and chemical hapten exposure. Using its own MiXCR run on the RACE reads, TCRdb lists one record per CDR3 protein. The sample includes some 380,000 distinct CDR3 sequences, 4.8% of them seen just once. Time point denoted: patch test 1, 2 weeks after DPC sensitization. Treatment noted: therapeutic diphenylcyclopropenone sensitization with weekly scalp DPC. Sequenced here: whole blood, sampled in connection with sensitization to the hapten diphenylcyclopropenone (DPC). All receptors derive from a woman between 50 and 59 years old with alopecia areata. Some clones in this sample may be carry-over from other donors' samples.

This clonotype was recorded at least ten times. The chain links TRBV7-7 to TRBJ1-2; 9 bases are shared with TRBD1. The germline CDR1 and CDR2 sequences are SSHAT and FNYEAQ (reference sequence). V shed 5 bases, J shed 0 bases, and the junction held 10 bases outside the gene matches. The CDR3 extends over 17 amino acids. The CDR3 DNA follows: TGTGCCAGCAGCCCCCGGGACAGGGACTACACTAACTATGGCTACACCTTC. Protein product: CASSPRDRDYTNYGYTF.

A few counts support this clonotype. The chain uses TRBV3-1 and TRBJ2-4, with 11 bases that match TRBD1. From germline, CDR1 is LGHDT and CDR2 YNNKEL (reference sequence). After removal of 5 bases from V and 0 bases from J, the junction contained 12 bases not matched to a gene. There are 19 residues in the CDR3. The CDR3 protein is CASSSAGTGGTLAKNIQYF. The CDR3 DNA reads TGTGCCAGCAGCTCCGCCGGGACAGGGGGGACCTTAGCCAAAAACATTCAGTACTTC.

This clonotype was seen repeatedly, ten times or more. V usage is TRBV5-5 and J usage is TRBJ1-2; D gene unclear. Looked up from germline, CDR1 is SGHKS and CDR2 is YYEKEE (reference sequence). Trimming cost V 0 bases and J 4 bases, with 13 bases left between them. The CDR3 consists of 15 residues. The CDR3 DNA is TGTGCCAGCAGCTTGGAGGACTCCTTGACCTATGGCTACACCTTC. Its protein product is CASSLEDSLTYGYTF.

This clonotype was picked up many times. The rearrangement uses TRBV29-1 and TRBJ2-6, with 12 bases lining up with TRBD1. Germline V gene lookup returns CDR1 SQVTM and CDR2 ANQGSEA. V lost 6 bases to trimming and J lost 4 bases; unmatched junction nucleotides: 7. There are 16 residues in the CDR3. CDR3 nucleotides: TGCAGCGTGTCACCGGGACAGGGGGCCGGGGCCAACGTCCTGACTTTC. Protein product: CSVSPGQGAGANVLTF.

The sample holds many counts of this clonotype. The chain carries TRBV27 and TRBJ1-1, with D maybe TRBD1 (5 bases). Germline-derived CDR1 and CDR2 are MNHEY and SMNVEV (reference sequence). The CDR3 covers 15 residues. V lost 5 bases, J lost 1 base, and 14 bases lay in between. The DNA of the CDR3 is TGTGCCAGCAGTCCGTGGACACTCTCGAACACTGAAGCTTTCTTT. Its protein product is CASSPWTLSNTEAFF.

The table lists this clonotype with many counts. The CDR3 coding sequence is TGCAGCGTTGATGGGCAAAACACTGAAGCTTTCTTT. Translated, it gives CSVDGQNTEAFF. The chain is built from TRBV29-1 and TRBJ1-1; D is ambiguous. V lost 3 bases, J lost 2 bases, and 7 bases lay in between. Germline loops: CDR1 SQVTM, CDR2 ANQGSEA. The CDR3 length is 12 residues.